The clone carrying this T cell receptor (beta chain) was picked up many times. Its antigen is unknown. Quantitative 5'-RACE with molecular barcodes was used to make the TCR beta libraries. TCRdb re-called the 5' RACE reads with MiXCR, one entry per CDR3 protein. The profile shows 250,000 to 400,000 distinct CDR3 sequences, approximately 10% of them singletons. This CDR3 spans 15 amino acids. Trimming left V 1 base short and J 0 bases short, with 9 bases between. The V gene's germline CDR1 is MNHNS and CDR2 SASEGT. This specimen belongs to a study of CD8 T cells in ankylosing spondylitis. Findings of the study overall: Existing reports had already noted some motif variants in reactive arthritis synovial fluid and blood.

Material for sequencing was blood, either unsorted or a sorted T cell fraction (not recorded which). The sequence derives from a female donor with ankylosing spondylitis or in good health (not recorded which). This chain links TRBV6-1 with TRBJ1-1; D is undetermined. This chain's CDR3 is CASSEGVTMNTEAFF. The CDR3 coding sequence is TGTGCCAGCAGTGAAGGTGTCACCATGAACACTGAAGCTTTCTTT.